This TCR beta chain appears in the sequencing data of a study of blood T cells in healthy people across ages (dated by TCRdb to between 2014 and 2017). About the study as a whole: In model experiments, roughly one uniquely barcoded TCR beta cDNA molecule per two T cells was captured by template switching. To track age-related changes in TCR beta repertoire diversity, the study relied on deep sequencing normalized with unique cDNA molecular identifiers. The donors were split into four age groups: young (average 16 years), middle-aged (about 40), aged (roughly 68) and long-lived (under 90). To avoid experimental bias, donors of different ages were spread randomly across the sequencing lanes. Using the same blood draw, the study looked at two additional independent replicas of 1 million unique cDNA reads for two donors, one aged 18 to 30 and the other aged 80 or older.

Donors were 35 to 40 systemically healthy Caucasian individuals from Russia aged roughly 6 to 100 years. Ten milliliters of peripheral blood were drawn from each donor into EDTA-treated Vacutainer tubes. PBMCs were isolated by Ficoll-Paque density-gradient centrifugation, with at least 6.5 million obtained per sample. Trizol reagent was used to extract total RNA from the PBMCs, yielding at least 6 micrograms per sample. For every donor, flow cytometry on a PBMC aliquot measured the percentage of naive CD45RAhigh/CD27high T cells. What the authors observed across the whole study: Since profiling was done on bulk unsorted PBMCs, naive and antigen-experienced compartments could not be conclusively compared. Estimates of total diversity based on one million sequenced T cells were considered lower bounds and underestimates. Observed TCR beta diversity correlated strongly with the percentage of naive T cells measured by flow cytometry. The long-lived group showed more naive CD4+ T cells, fewer expanded clones and increased TCR diversity than the aged group, suggesting age selection. The CMV infection status of donors was not known, potentially confounding age-related changes in expanded clonotypes. Observed TCR beta diversity per million T cells fell roughly linearly with age, and a significant reduction was already apparent by age about 38.

Clipping removes 2 bases from V and 2 bases from J, with 9 as the unmatched junction base count. Based on the germline V gene, the CDR1 and CDR2 sequences are MGHRA and YSYEKL. The CDR3 holds 16 amino acids from the cysteine to the phenylalanine. Left in the record is the CDR3 DNA by itself, 48 bases read in frame from the first base. The method was 5' RACE. Sequencing was carried out with an Illumina HiSeq 2500. A second roughly 7 to 12 cycle PCR used a sample-barcoded 5' primer and a J-beta primer mix. A template-switch 5' adaptor carrying 12 random nucleotides introduced a unique molecular identifier onto each TCR beta cDNA molecule. Each sample yielded at least 3 million CDR3-containing paired-end reads. First-strand cDNA synthesis was performed from all RNA using the Mint cDNA synthesis kit, with priming by a TRBC-specific oligonucleotide. After uracil-DNA glycosylase treatment, a first 18-cycle PCR used universal primers M1SS and BC2_uni_R on all cDNA. As for how the authors treated the data: For normalization, 1 million high-quality reads were randomly selected from each sample, with every read carrying a distinct molecular identifier. Instead of being binned into consensus sequences, reads with shared molecular identifiers were discarded. MiTCR, set to a Q25 quality threshold and the strictest error-elimination algorithm, was used for CDR3 identification, clonotype clustering and error correction. Lower-bound total TCR beta diversity was estimated with a nonparametric unseen species model using Euler transformation. TCRdb reprocessing: public reads trimmed at Q25 with fastp, clones called with MiXCR, in-frame beta chains kept. Rows are combined by CDR3 protein, so each entry shows the most common genes and DNA. The V and J calls come from TCRdb's annotation, not from the publication. The sample data list around 1,700,000 distinct CDR3 sequences, and approximately 28% of these were observed just once. Jointly, the top ten make up 7.7% of the sample.

This clonotype has ten or more counts. It lacks a known antigen. Per-base qualities were not stored, and no clone one base away is much larger. The chain is assembled from TRBV4-1 and TRBJ2-7; 7 middle bases align to TRBD2. Sequenced sample: blood. The origin of this receptor is a woman under 40 in good health. The DNA sequence is TGCGCCAGCAGCCAACCTAGGGACTACCGAACCTACGAGCAGTACTTC. Its amino acids are CASSQPRDYRTYEQYF.